A single T cell receptor beta chain is shown here with its context. Its recognized antigen is unknown. Base qualities are not at hand, and no much larger clone is one base apart. From each donor, a single peripheral blood sample of approximately 120 mL on average was drawn into heparinised tubes. A BD FACSAria II and a panel including CD45RO, CCR7, CD25, CD127, CD95 and CD27 were used to sort naive, central memory, regulatory and stem cell-like memory CD4+ T cells. A purity above 98% was achieved for all sorted populations. PBMCs were separated immediately by Lymphoprep density gradient centrifugation and were stained directly, without being cultured. To minimize batch effects, samples were stained and sorted in pairs, one healthy donor with one patient per experiment. CDR1 SGHTA and CDR2 FQGNSA are derived from the germline V gene. Measured from the cysteine to the phenylalanine, the CDR3 is 13 residues long. The entry retains the CDR3 DNA only, 39 bases that are in frame from base 1. V is pruned by 5 bases and J by 5 bases, leaving 3 bases of the junction without a gene match.

The data belong to a study of beta chain features in type 1 diabetes (dated by TCRdb to 2017 to 2018). Study-level background: Mean age, gender distribution, total cell number and subset yield did not differ between patients and healthy donors. Naive and central memory subsets were obtained from all 30 or so donors, but regulatory and stem cell-like memory subsets were isolated from only 8 patients and 8 healthy donors. The study compared TCRB repertoires of sorted circulating CD4+ T cell subsets between recently diagnosed type 1 diabetes patients and matched healthy donors. A total of 90 million to 130 million sorted cells were examined across all samples, and a strong correlation was observed between cell number per subset and RNA yield.

The entire amount of isolated RNA was reverse transcribed using the High Capacity cDNA Reverse Transcription Kit, so the sequenced TCRB transcripts were expressed ones. Naive, central memory and regulatory T cell samples underwent deep immunoSEQ sequencing, averaging about 3.57 million total reads per sample. Sorted cells were lysed in RLT buffer and RNA was extracted with DNase-treated RNeasy Micro or Mini kits, depending on cell number. Each cell subset was processed on its own to prevent cross-contamination, while patient and healthy donor samples were processed together. TCRB sequences were amplified from cDNA with the immunoSEQ multiplex PCR, producing 87-bp fragments spanning the CDR3 region. Sequencing of the amplicons was performed on the Illumina HiSeq platform. The authors processed their data as follows. Synthetic template baselines were used to correct PCR bias computationally, reads within Hamming distance 2 were collapsed together, and singletons that could not be merged were discarded. Reads were aligned to IMGT to assign V, D and J genes, CDR3 length, and insertions or deletions at six rearrangement sites. Within each subset, clonotype counts were normalized to the number of sorted cells before true diversity and Gini coefficients were calculated with the tcR R package. The overlap coefficient, calculated on TCRB nucleotide sequences, was used to quantify repertoire sharing. Out-of-frame TCRB sequences from naive cells were analyzed as a proxy for the pre-selection repertoire. Imported from immuneACCESS, the table was reduced by TCRdb to in-frame sequences with V and J called. These copies leave out some clones; in studies compared against another copy, an unresolved V gene accounts for under half, and the cause of the remainder is not known. V and J calls and clone size are given by that table; D and trimming were obtained from the DNA. The sample yields more than 550,000 clones; roughly an eighth were counted once. Approximately 0.043% of the sample lies in the top ten.

Study-level results and caveats: In all four CD4+ subsets, TCRB CDR3 length was moderately but significantly shorter in type 1 diabetes patients. Patients with type 1 diabetes made fewer insertions and deleted more nucleotides at VDJ recombination sites, implying thymic rearrangement abnormalities. The naive, central memory and regulatory TCRB repertoires appeared to resemble one another more closely among patients than among healthy donors. PCR might favor shorter templates, but patient and control samples were amplified and corrected together, so any skew would affect both groups equally. Because cDNA was sequenced instead of genomic DNA, activated cells with high expression could be over-represented, although the groups did not differ in activation or CD3 levels. HLA sub-analyses involved small numbers of individuals, so any influence of HLA type on TCRB rearrangement remained unresolved.

The source material was naive CD4+ T cells from blood. The cell subset or site label here, explained by the study, means: true naive CD4+ T cells. The source is a man younger than 30 with type 1 diabetes. The chain is made from TRBV7-2 and TRBJ2-3, with 8 junctional bases fitting TRBD1. The CDR3 loop reads CASSLTGEDTQYF. The DNA sequence is TGTGCCAGCAGCCTGACAGGGGAAGATACGCAGTATTTT. When the CDR3 is completed using the reference TRBV7-2 and TRBJ2-3 genes on either side, the full variable domain is GAGVSQSPSNKVTEKGKDVELRCDPISGHTALYWYRQSLGQGLEFLIYFQGNSAPDKSGLPSDRFSAERTGGSVSTLTIQRTQQEDSAVYLCASSLTGEDTQYFGPGTRLTVL.